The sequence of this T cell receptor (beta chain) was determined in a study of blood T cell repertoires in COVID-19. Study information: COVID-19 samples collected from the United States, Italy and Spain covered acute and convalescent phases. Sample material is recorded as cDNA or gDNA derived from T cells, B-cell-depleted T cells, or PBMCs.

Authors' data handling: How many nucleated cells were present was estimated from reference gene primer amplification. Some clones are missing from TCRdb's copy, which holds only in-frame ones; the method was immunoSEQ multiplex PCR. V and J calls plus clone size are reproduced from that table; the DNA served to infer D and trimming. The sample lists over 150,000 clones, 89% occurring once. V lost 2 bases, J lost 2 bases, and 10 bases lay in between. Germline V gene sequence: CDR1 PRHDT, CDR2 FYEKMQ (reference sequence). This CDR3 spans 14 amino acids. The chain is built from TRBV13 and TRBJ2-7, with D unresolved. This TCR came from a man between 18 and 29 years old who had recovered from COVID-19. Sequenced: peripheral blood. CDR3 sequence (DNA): TGTGCCAGCAGCTTATCCCAGGTTCCCTACGAGCAGTACTTC. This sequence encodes CASSLSQVPYEQYF.